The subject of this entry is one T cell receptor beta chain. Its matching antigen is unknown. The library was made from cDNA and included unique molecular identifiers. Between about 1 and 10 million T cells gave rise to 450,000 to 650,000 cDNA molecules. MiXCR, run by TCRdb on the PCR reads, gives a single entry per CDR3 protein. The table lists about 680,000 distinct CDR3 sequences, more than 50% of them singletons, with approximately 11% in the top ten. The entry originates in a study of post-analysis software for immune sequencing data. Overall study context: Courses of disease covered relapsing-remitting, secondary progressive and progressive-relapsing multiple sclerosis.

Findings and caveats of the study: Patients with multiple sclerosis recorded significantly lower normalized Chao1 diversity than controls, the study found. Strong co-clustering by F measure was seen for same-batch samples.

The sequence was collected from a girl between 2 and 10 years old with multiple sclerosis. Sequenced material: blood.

The CDR3 DNA reads as TGTGCCAGCAGGGCACAATCCGGGACGCAGTTCTTC. It yields the protein CASRAQSGTQFF. The chain employs TRBV6-2 or TRBV6-3 and TRBJ2-1; D possibly matches TRBD1 or TRBD2 (5 bases each). This CDR3 has 12 amino acids. V lost 6 bases to trimming and J lost 12 bases, with 15 bases between them. Germline V CDR1 and CDR2: MNHEY, SVGEGT.